Following are 20 T cell receptor beta chains from one sample sequenced in a study of blood T cell repertoires in COVID-19. Some clones are missing from TCRdb's copy, which holds only in-frame ones; the method was immunoSEQ multiplex PCR. The repertoire consists of approximately 200,000 clones, with about four fifths occurring once and the leading ten covering about 1.8%. The specimen was PBMCs or T cells enriched from blood (not recorded which). These receptors all come from a man in his fifties or sixties who had recovered from COVID-19.

This clone was observed a few times. V and J are TRBV2 and TRBJ1-4; 7 bases match TRBD1. Trimming at V came to 5 bases and at J to 8 bases, leaving 11 bases not matched to a gene. The CDR3 contains 15 residues. From germline, CDR1 is SNHLY and CDR2 FYNNEI. The DNA of the CDR3 is TGTGCCAGCAGTCCCAGACAGGGCGGAGGGGAAAAACTGTTTTTT. Its protein is CASSPRQGGGEKLFF.

V is TRBV6-5 and J is TRBJ2-1, with D tentatively TRBD1 (5 bases). The germline V gene has CDR1 MNHEY and CDR2 SVGAGI. The CDR3 is 15 residues long. V gave up 3 bases and J gave up 2 bases, with 11 bases separating them. CDR3 in DNA: TGTGCCAGCAGTTATGGGCAGGGCACCTACAATGAGCAGTTCTTC. It codes for CASSYGQGTYNEQFF.

V usage is TRBV7-2 and J usage is TRBJ2-2, with D hard to call. V shed 5 bases and J shed 0 bases, with 4 bases lying between them. CDR1 is SGHTA, CDR2 FQGNSA, per germline. CDR3 length equals 13 residues. In DNA form, the CDR3 reads TGTGCCAGCAGCCCCGCGAACACCGGGGAGCTGTTTTTT. Amino acids: CASSPANTGELFF.

This rearrangement joins TRBV7-2 to TRBJ1-5; D remains ambiguous. This CDR3 spans 14 amino acids. V dropped 5 bases and J dropped 9 bases, with 17 bases sitting between them. The V gene's germline CDR1 is SGHTA and CDR2 FQGNSA. The CDR3 DNA reads TGTGCCAGCAGCCTGGCGGGCACCCTAGGGCCCCAGCATTTT. It yields the protein CASSLAGTLGPQHF.

This clone was recorded a few times. This chain links TRBV25-1 with TRBJ1-2, with 9 bases matching TRBD1. With 9 bases clipped from V and 4 bases from J, the junction kept 3 bases outside the gene matches. CDR1 and CDR2 (germline): MGHDK, SYGVNS. CDR3 size: 12 residues. The CDR3 sequence: CASTDRGYGYTF. The CDR3 region has the DNA TGTGCCAGTACGGACAGGGGCTATGGCTACACCTTC.

In its sample, this clone was seen once. The rearrangement joins TRBV7-9 to TRBJ1-2; D call uncertain. With 0 bases removed from V and 8 bases from J, the gap between germline ends came to 13 bases. This CDR3 has 14 amino acids. Germline assignment: CDR1 SEHNR and CDR2 FQNEAQ (reference sequence). CDR3 nucleotides: TGTGCCAGCAGCTTAGCTGAGACACCGCAAGGCTACACCTTC. Amino acid sequence: CASSLAETPQGYTF.

The chain employs TRBV7-8 and TRBJ2-7; 7 positions agree with TRBD2. The germline V gene encodes CDR1 SGHVS and CDR2 FQNEAQ. V lost 0 bases to trimming and J lost 0 bases; unmatched junction nucleotides: 8. This CDR3 is 17 amino acids long. The CDR3, as DNA: TGTGCCAGCAGCTTAGCGCCCAGCGGGGTAAGCTCCTACGAGCAGTACTTC. Translating gives CASSLAPSGVSSYEQYF.

V and J are TRBV6-5 and TRBJ1-2; TRBD1 matches 7 bases. CDR3 length: 13 residues. Germline lookup yields CDR1 MNHEY and CDR2 SVGAGI. Germline trimming cut 10 bases from V and 3 bases from J; bases unmatched to any gene: 8. The CDR3 DNA reads TGTGCCACCAAGACTACAGGGGACTATGGCTACACCTTC. It translates to CATKTTGDYGYTF.

This clone showed up just a few times. The chain links TRBV18 to TRBJ1-2, with TRBD1 identical over 7 bases. From germline, CDR1 is KGHSH and CDR2 LQKENI. Trimming cost V 8 bases and J 4 bases; bases outside gene matches: 10. The CDR3 sequence is 14 residues long. The CDR3 protein is CASQPTGMGYGYTF. The CDR3 DNA follows: TGTGCCAGCCAACCGACAGGGATGGGCTATGGCTACACCTTC.

The CDR3: CASSRGTGGEDEQFF. CDR3 bases: TGTGCCAGCAGCCGTGGGACAGGGGGCGAGGATGAGCAGTTCTTC. The V gene is TRBV11-2, the J gene TRBJ2-1; 12 bases map to TRBD1. The CDR3 sequence is 15 residues long. V trimming: 5 bases; J trimming: 8 bases; junction bases outside the gene matches: 7. Germline-derived CDR1 and CDR2 are SGHAT and FQNNGV.

On this clone: The same CDR3 can be traced to other DNA sequences in this sample. The chain couples TRBV18 to TRBJ2-7; the D gene is possibly TRBD1 (6 bases). V was pared by 0 bases and J by 2 bases, with 11 bases between. Germline CDR1 KGHSH, CDR2 LQKENI. The length of the CDR3 is 15 residues. As DNA, the CDR3 is TGTGCCAGCTCACCACCACAGGGTTCCCCCTACGAGCAGTACTTC. Protein product: CASSPPQGSPYEQYF.

V is TRBV7-2 and J is TRBJ2-5; 7 nucleotides align to TRBD2. The CDR3 runs 13 residues. The V segment lost 3 bases and the J segment 5 bases; nucleotides outside the gene matches: 3. CDR1 is SGHTA and CDR2 is FQGNSA in the germline V gene. The DNA for the CDR3 is TGTGCCAGCAGCTTGGTGGGAGGGGAGACCCAGTACTTC. Its protein product is CASSLVGGETQYF.

The J gene is TRBJ2-5, the V gene TRBV11-2; a possible D gene is TRBD2 (6 bases). Between the trimmed V and J ends, which lost 4 bases and 0 bases, there was a span of 15 bases. Germline V gene lookup returns CDR1 SGHAT and CDR2 FQNNGV. This CDR3 has 16 residues. As DNA, the CDR3 is TGTGCCAGCAGCTCCAGCGGAGGAGGGTACCAAGAGACCCAGTACTTC. Translation gives CASSSSGGGYQETQYF.

This chain links TRBV9 with TRBJ1-2; 10 positions agree with TRBD1. The germline gives CDR1 SGDLS, CDR2 YYNGEE. V lost 3 bases, J lost 4 bases, and 0 bases stayed unmatched. CDR3 length: 13 residues. The CDR3 protein is CASSGQGAYGYTF. The CDR3 DNA reads TGTGCCAGCAGCGGACAGGGGGCCTATGGCTACACCTTC.

Turning to this clone: Other DNA sequences in this sample translate to the same CDR3. The V call is TRBV2, the J call TRBJ1-6; 8 positions match TRBD1. CDR3 length equals 14 residues. Germline trimming cut 2 bases from V and 9 bases from J; bases unmatched to any gene: 3. CDR1 and CDR2 from the germline V gene are SNHLY and FYNNEI. The CDR3 region has the DNA TGTGCCAGCAGTGAACGGACAGGGAGTTCACCCCTCCACTTT. It yields the protein CASSERTGSSPLHF.

The V call is TRBV18, the J call TRBJ2-7; unclear D gene. V lost 2 bases and J 0 bases, leaving 8 bases between the germline ends. This CDR3 has 14 amino acids. From germline, CDR1 is KGHSH and CDR2 LQKENI. DNA of the CDR3: TGTGCCAGCTCACCAGCACAGTCCTCCTACGAGCAGTACTTC. Protein sequence: CASSPAQSSYEQYF.

The chain uses TRBV30 and TRBJ1-5; 10 bases align to TRBD1. Trimming at V came to 5 bases and at J to 2 bases, leaving 0 bases not matched to a gene. The CDR3 covers 13 residues. Germline lookup yields CDR1 GTSNPN and CDR2 SVGIG (reference sequence). The CDR3 loop is CAWGTGGNQPQHF. The CDR3, as DNA: TGTGCCTGGGGGACAGGGGGCAATCAGCCCCAGCATTTT. The full variable domain, completed using reference TRBV30 and TRBJ1-5, is SQTIHQWPATLVQPVGSPLSLECTVEGTSNPNLYWYRQAAGRGLQLLFYSVGIGQISSEVPQNLSASRPQDRQFILSSKKLLLSDSGFYLCAWGTGGNQPQHFGDGTRLSIL.

J is TRBJ1-1 and V is TRBV4-3; 8 nucleotides match TRBD1. Germline V gene data show CDR1 as LGHNA and CDR2 as YSLEER. Losses at the gene ends were 3 bases for V and 2 bases for J; bases not matched to a gene: 5. This CDR3 has 15 amino acids. The CDR3 DNA is TGCGCCAGCAGCCACCTAGACAGGGGAAACACTGAAGCTTTCTTT. This translates into CASSHLDRGNTEAFF.

This clone was observed a few times. The rearrangement joins TRBV6-1 to TRBJ1-6; D is perhaps TRBD1 (5 bases). Trimming took 3 bases from V and 0 from J, leaving 12 bases between them. The CDR3 is made up of 17 amino acids. Per germline, CDR1 MNHNS and CDR2 SASEGT. The CDR3 nucleotides read TGTGCCAGCAGTGAGACAGCTTTTAGCTCCTATAATTCACCCCTCCACTTT. It is translated as CASSETAFSSYNSPLHF.

This clone was counted a few times. J is TRBJ1-6 and V is TRBV2; 9 bases are shared with TRBD1. The CDR3 is 15 residues long. J lost 7 bases, V lost 7 bases, and 8 bases had no gene match. Germline values: CDR1 SNHLY, CDR2 FYNNEI. CDR3 DNA: TGTGCCAGCACTCCCCTAGGACAGGGGAATTCACCCCTCCACTTT. This sequence encodes CASTPLGQGNSPLHF.